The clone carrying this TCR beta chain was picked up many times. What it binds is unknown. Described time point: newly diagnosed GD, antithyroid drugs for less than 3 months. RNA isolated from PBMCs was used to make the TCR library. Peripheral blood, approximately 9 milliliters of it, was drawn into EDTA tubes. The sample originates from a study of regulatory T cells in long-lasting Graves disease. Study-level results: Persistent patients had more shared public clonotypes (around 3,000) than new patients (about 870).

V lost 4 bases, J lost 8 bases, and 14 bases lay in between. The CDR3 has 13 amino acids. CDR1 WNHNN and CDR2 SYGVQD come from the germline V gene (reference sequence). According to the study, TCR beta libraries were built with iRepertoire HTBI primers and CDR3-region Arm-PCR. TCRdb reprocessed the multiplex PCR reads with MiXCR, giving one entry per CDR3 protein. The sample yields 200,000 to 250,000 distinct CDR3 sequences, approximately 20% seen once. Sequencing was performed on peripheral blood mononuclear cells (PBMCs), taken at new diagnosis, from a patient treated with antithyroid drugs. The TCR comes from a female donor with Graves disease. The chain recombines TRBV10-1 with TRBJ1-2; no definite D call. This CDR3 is CASSAQQREGYTF. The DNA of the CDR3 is TGCGCCAGCAGTGCCCAACAACGGGAAGGCTACACCTTC.